This TCR beta chain was sequenced in a study of blood T cell repertoires in COVID-19. Study-wide background: Acute and convalescent COVID-19 samples came from the United States, Italy and Spain. The cDNA or gDNA used as material had been derived from T cells, B-cell-depleted T cells, or PBMCs.

Per germline, CDR1 GTSNPN and CDR2 SVGIG (reference sequence). V was cut by 0 bases and J by 9 bases, with 18 bases left in between. The CDR3 covers 14 residues. This clone was counted between two and nine times. Authors' methods: Nucleated cell counts were estimated from reference gene primer amplification. Sequencing used immunoSEQ multiplex PCR; TCRdb keeps in-frame clones, though not all of them. Clone size and the V and J calls come from that table; the DNA yielded D and trimming. The data contain under 250,000 clones, about nine tenths of them seen just once; the ten biggest clones take up approximately 6.2%.

The source of this sequence is a man aged 55 to 69 with acute or convalescent COVID-19. What was sequenced was peripheral blood. This chain uses TRBV30 with TRBJ2-7; the D gene is possibly TRBD2 (5 bases). The CDR3 sequence is CAWSVNEGTLGQYF. In nucleotides, the CDR3 is TGTGCCTGGAGTGTCAATGAGGGCACTTTGGGGCAGTACTTC.